This T cell receptor beta chain stems from a study of CD8+ T cells in alopecia areata. General study points: The study found TCR sharing across patients less clear than in mice, possibly for HLA reasons.

Sample treatment: oral pan-JAK inhibitor, 5-10 mg twice daily. Regarding this clone: The antigen is undetermined.

As the sequencing template, cDNA was produced by extracting RNA and reverse transcribing it. Repertoires were generated with immunoSEQ multiplex PCR, while TCRdb's copy carries only in-frame clones and drops some. The table lists roughly 190,000 clones, under 80% of them singletons. The CDR3 loop spans 14 amino acids. The V end was cut by 1 base, the J end by 5 bases, with 9 bases between. The clonotype originates from a human donor with alopecia areata. The sample in question was CD4+ T cells sorted from blood, obtained between weeks 49 and 50, from a patient treated with tofacitinib. The gene calls are TRBV23-1 and TRBJ1-5; D unclear. TRBV23-1 is classed as an ORF, of uncertain function. DNA for the CDR3: TGCGCCAGCAGTCAATGGCCAGCGTATCAGCCCCAGCATTTT. Translated, it gives CASSQWPAYQPQHF.